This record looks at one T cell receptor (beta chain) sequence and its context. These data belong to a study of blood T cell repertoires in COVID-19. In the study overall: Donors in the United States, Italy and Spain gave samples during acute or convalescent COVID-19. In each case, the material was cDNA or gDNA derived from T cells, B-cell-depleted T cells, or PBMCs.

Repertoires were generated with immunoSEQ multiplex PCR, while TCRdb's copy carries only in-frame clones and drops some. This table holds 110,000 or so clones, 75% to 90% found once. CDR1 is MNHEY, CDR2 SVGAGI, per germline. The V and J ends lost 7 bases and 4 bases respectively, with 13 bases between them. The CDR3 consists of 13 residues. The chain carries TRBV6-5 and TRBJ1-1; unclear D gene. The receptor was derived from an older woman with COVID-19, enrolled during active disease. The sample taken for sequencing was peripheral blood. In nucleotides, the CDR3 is TGTGCCAGCACGAACAAACCCCGCACTGAAGCTTTCTTT. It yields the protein CASTNKPRTEAFF.